The 19 T cell receptor beta chains presented below share a single source sample, sequenced in a study of blood T cell repertoires in COVID-19. The protocol was immunoSEQ multiplex PCR, while the TCRdb copy is restricted to in-frame clones and leaves out a portion. The sample lists some 15,000 clones; approximately 88% were seen once. Sequencing used peripheral blood. Receptors originate from a human donor in a cohort sampled during active COVID-19.

This clone was counted a single time. The gene calls are TRBV7-9 and TRBJ1-5; tentative D call: TRBD1 (6 bases). CDR3 length: 15 residues. Germline V gene sequence: CDR1 SEHNR, CDR2 FQNEAQ (reference sequence). Trimming left V 1 base short and J 3 bases short, with 10 bases between. The CDR3 loop is CASSLDWGPNQPQHF. The CDR3 DNA reads TGTGCCAGCAGCTTAGACTGGGGGCCCAATCAGCCCCAGCATTTT.

V gene TRBV2 combines with J gene TRBJ2-4; the D is unclear. V lost 3 bases, J lost 6 bases, and 15 bases lay in between. Germline assignment: CDR1 SNHLY and CDR2 FYNNEI. This CDR3 contains 15 residues. The CDR3 region has the DNA TGTGCCAGCAGTGAGTCTGGTGCGGTCGGAAACATTCAGTACTTC. It codes for CASSESGAVGNIQYF.

The chain combines TRBV2 with TRBJ1-1; the D gene is possibly TRBD1 (5 bases). Trimming shortened V by 2 bases and J by 1 base, and 5 bases separated the two germline ends. CDR1 and CDR2 from the germline V gene are SNHLY and FYNNEI. This CDR3 comprises 13 residues. Written as DNA, the CDR3 is TGTGCCAGCAGTGAACAGGGGAACACTGAAGCTTTCTTT. As protein: CASSEQGNTEAFF.

The rearrangement joins TRBV10-3 to TRBJ1-6; D gene uncertain. Germline CDR1 ENHRY, CDR2 SYGVKD. V was clipped by 5 bases and J by 13 bases, with 15 bases between them. This CDR3 has 13 residues. The CDR3 region has the DNA TGTGCCATCAGTCCCCTCAAAACGGTCCCCCTCCACTTT. It encodes CAISPLKTVPLHF.

The chain employs TRBV16 and TRBJ2-1; 8 bases match TRBD1. V lost 3 bases, J lost 6 bases, and 7 bases stayed unmatched. Germline assignment: CDR1 KGHSY and CDR2 FQNENV. This CDR3 comprises 15 residues. CDR3 DNA: TGTGCCAGCAGCCAGAGACAGGGGCCCCTCAATGAGCAGTTCTTC. Encoded protein: CASSQRQGPLNEQFF. Variable domain in full (rest from reference TRBV16 and TRBJ2-1): GEEVAQTPKHLVRGEGQKAKLYCAPIKGHSYVFWYQQVLKNEFKFLISFQNENVFDETGMPKERFSAKCLPNSPCSLEIQATKLEDSAVYFCASSQRQGPLNEQFFGPGTRLTVL.

This chain joins TRBV30 and TRBJ1-4, with a possible D match to TRBD1 (6 bases). Trimming took 1 base from V and 8 from J, leaving 20 bases between them. Germline values: CDR1 GTSNPN, CDR2 SVGIG (reference sequence). The CDR3 extends over 16 amino acids. CDR3 sequence reads: CAWSAGNTGNGEKLFF. In DNA form, the CDR3 reads TGTGCCTGGAGTGCCGGTAATACAGGGAACGGGGAAAAACTGTTTTTT.

This rearrangement joins TRBV19 to TRBJ2-5; D unclear. CDR3 length equals 12 residues. Trimming stripped 3 bases from V and 5 bases from J, with 7 bases between. Germline V gene sequence: CDR1 LNHDA, CDR2 SQIVND (reference sequence). CDR3: CASSMTGETQYF. DNA for the CDR3: TGTGCCAGTAGTATGACCGGGGAGACCCAGTACTTC.

CDR3 protein: CASQSGGVGKETQYF. Here the CDR3 DNA reads TGTGCCAGTCAGTCGGGGGGAGTAGGCAAAGAGACCCAGTACTTC. This chain uses TRBV28 with TRBJ2-5; 7 bases map to TRBD2. Germline assignment: CDR1 MDHEN and CDR2 SYDVKM. The CDR3 consists of 15 residues. With V trimmed by 9 bases and J by 3 bases, 13 bases remained unmatched.

The table lists this clone with a count of one. V and J are TRBV19 and TRBJ1-3, with TRBD1 as a possible D gene (6 bases). V lost 8 bases and J 3 bases, leaving 14 bases between the germline ends. This CDR3 comprises 14 residues. Germline V gives CDR1 LNHDA, CDR2 SQIVND (reference sequence). Here the CDR3 reads CASQQGVGGNTIYF. CDR3 DNA: TGTGCCAGTCAACAGGGAGTTGGTGGAAACACCATATATTTT.

The V gene is TRBV27, the J gene TRBJ2-5; perhaps TRBD1 as D (6 bases). V was clipped by 6 bases and J by 0 bases, with 8 bases between them. The CDR3 spans 13 residues. Germline V CDR1 and CDR2: MNHEY, SMNVEV (reference sequence). This CDR3 reads CASRRTDQETQYF. CDR3 sequence (DNA): TGTGCCAGCAGAAGGACAGACCAAGAGACCCAGTACTTC.

The J gene is TRBJ2-3, the V gene TRBV4-2; 7 bases line up with TRBD2. CDR3 length equals 19 residues. The trim removed 0 bases at V and 1 base at J, leaving 13 bases unmatched. The germline V gene encodes CDR1 LGHNA and CDR2 YNFKEQ. This CDR3 is CASSQDWGSGREGTDTQYF. The CDR3 DNA follows: TGTGCCAGCAGCCAAGATTGGGGGTCGGGACGGGAGGGCACAGATACGCAGTATTTT.

This clone was observed once. The V gene is TRBV28, the J gene TRBJ2-5, with 14 bases lining up with TRBD2. The germline gives CDR1 MDHEN, CDR2 SYDVKM. After removal of 6 bases from V and 5 bases from J, the junction contained 8 bases not matched to a gene. This CDR3 has 16 residues. This CDR3 is CASSRLGLAGGETQYF. In DNA, the CDR3 is TGTGCCAGCAGCCGCCTTGGACTAGCGGGAGGTGAGACCCAGTACTTC.

The rearrangement joins TRBV6-6 to TRBJ1-1; 8 bases align to TRBD1. The germline gives CDR1 MNHNY, CDR2 SVGAGI (reference sequence). The trim removed 0 bases at V and 4 bases at J, leaving 4 bases unmatched. The CDR3 consists of 15 residues. In DNA form, the CDR3 reads TGTGCCAGCAGTTACTCGACAGGGGTCCCCACTGAAGCTTTCTTT. Translation gives CASSYSTGVPTEAFF.

The V gene is TRBV28, the J gene TRBJ1-3, with D possibly matching TRBD1 (5 bases). The CDR3 extends over 15 amino acids. The germline CDR1 and CDR2 sequences are MDHEN and SYDVKM. Trimming left V 9 bases short and J 4 bases short, with 19 bases between. The CDR3 DNA reads TGTGCCAGTAGGGGAGGCCAGGGTGCCGGAAACACCATATATTTT. The encoded protein is CASRGGQGAGNTIYF.

This clone occurred once. The V call is TRBV6-5, the J call TRBJ2-7; a possible D gene is TRBD2 (6 bases). CDR3 length: 12 residues. Trimming took off 11 bases at V and 4 bases at J, with 15 bases between the two ends. Per germline, CDR1 MNHEY and CDR2 SVGAGI. The CDR3 coding sequence is TGTGCCGCGGGGCTAGCGCCTTACGAGCAGTACTTC. It is translated as CAAGLAPYEQYF.

The rearrangement links TRBV1 to TRBJ2-1; TRBD1 is the table's D call and was not checked against the DNA. TRBV1 is deemed a pseudogene. The CDR3 loop spans 10 amino acids. The CDR3: CTSTGRGQFF. CDR3 coding DNA: TGCACCAGCACGGGTAGGGGGCAGTTCTTC.

By frequency in the sample, this clone is large (0.1 to 1%). The chain is built from TRBV6-1 and TRBJ1-2, with 10 positions matching TRBD1. J was trimmed by 5 bases and V by 2 bases; bases with no gene match: 5. CDR3 length equals 15 residues. Germline CDR1 MNHNS, CDR2 SASEGT. DNA of the CDR3: TGTGCCAGCAGTGAATCGGGGACAGGGGCTTATGGCTACACCTTC. Protein product: CASSESGTGAYGYTF.

This chain connects TRBV24-1 to TRBJ1-2; D not resolved. Trimming pared 6 bases from V and 1 base from J, leaving 8 bases between. Per the germline V gene, CDR1 is KGHDR and CDR2 is SFDVKD. The CDR3 has 13 residues. The CDR3 coding sequence is TGTGCCACCAGTCGGGAGTTTAACTATGGCTACACCTTC. Its protein product is CATSREFNYGYTF.

The rearrangement links TRBV30 to TRBJ2-7, with TRBD2 as a possible D gene (7 bases). With 6 bases removed from V and 0 bases from J, the gap between germline ends came to 15 bases. Germline lookup yields CDR1 GTSNPN and CDR2 SVGIG (reference sequence). The CDR3 consists of 14 residues. This CDR3 reads CACISGGGSYEQYF. The CDR3 DNA sequence: TGTGCCTGCATTTCGGGGGGCGGCTCCTACGAGCAGTACTTC.